What follows is one T cell receptor (beta chain) and its context. V shed 5 bases and J 7 bases; nucleotides not matched to a gene: 5. In germline, CDR1 is MNHEY, CDR2 SVGAGI. The CDR3 loop spans 14 amino acids. The source of the sample is a study of blood T cell repertoires in COVID-19. The data were produced by immunoSEQ multiplex PCR, yet TCRdb's version contains in-frame clones alone and is incomplete. Of about 150,000 clones in the sample, about 86% were seen once. The TCR was taken from a man in his 70s with acute or convalescent COVID-19. The chain recombines TRBV6-5 with TRBJ2-6, with 7 nucleotides matching TRBD1. What was sequenced was peripheral blood. The CDR3 loop is CASSKTGQANVLTF. CDR3 in DNA: TGTGCCAGCAGTAAGACAGGGCAAGCCAACGTCCTGACTTTC.